The entry below describes one T cell receptor (beta chain). Its antigen specificity is not known. No base-level quality is on record; no much larger clone is a single base apart. TCR CDR3 regions were amplified from genomic DNA by multiplex PCR using the deep immunoSEQ assay. Genomic DNA extracted from each cell subset was distributed evenly over all wells of several immunoSEQ 96-well plates, and each plate served as one replicate. For sorted subsets, each replicate PCR was loaded with 200 ng genomic DNA, equivalent to 30,000 or so T cell genomes. Purified libraries were quantified with a Qubit 3.0 fluorometer, sized on a Bioanalyzer 2100, and re-quantified with the KAPA Library Quantification kit. Every immunoSEQ 96-well plate was sequenced on a separate single-read 150-cycle Illumina NextSeq 550 flow cell. The original pipeline was this. Because the immunoSEQ output included only junctional sequences and no quality scores, the filtering could not be the same as the filtering used for full-length reads. To assign V/J genes and CDR3, sequences were annotated against IMGT germline references using PyIR, a Python wrapper for IgBLAST v1.9. Reads with weak V/J assignments (E-value above 1e-6), missing CDR3, stop codons, out-of-frame junctions, or ambiguous translated residues were removed. V3J clonotypes were defined by identical inferred V gene, J gene, and CDR3 amino acid sequence. The percentage overlap between two repertoires was calculated by dividing the number of shared unique clonotypes by the size of the smaller repertoire. Richness of each repertoire was evaluated using RTK rarefaction, the Chao1 estimator, and Recon v2.1 estimates of unobserved clonotypes. For all TCRbeta clonotypes obtained by the gDNA method from a handful of donors, generation probabilities were computed with OLGA. TCRdb took this table from immuneACCESS and kept in-frame rearrangements with V and J called. Such tables lack part of the clones; where checked against another copy, unresolved V genes explain under half of the gap, and the rest is unexplained. That table gives V, J and clone size, and the DNA gave D and trimming. The sample table contains roughly 2.1 million clones; only one count was recorded for about 93% of them. The ten largest clones add up to roughly 1.7% of the sample.

CD8 naive samples were CD45RO-negative cells positively selected for CCR7, giving a CD45RA+CCR7+ population that excluded TemRA cells. Donors were healthy HIV-negative adults with no recently reported acute infections or vaccinations. Only Caucasian adults living in Nashville, Tennessee, USA were represented among the donors. Blood was obtained by leukapheresis, after which PBMCs were separated by Ficoll-Histopaque density gradient centrifugation and cryopreserved in liquid nitrogen vapor phase. Analytical flow cytometry was used to check the purity and quantity of every magnetically sorted T cell population. Genomic DNA was isolated from every sorted fraction and measured by UV absorbance on a Nanodrop 2000c. These data are taken from a study of shared clonotypes between healthy human individuals (dated by TCRdb to the early 2020s). At the level of the whole study: Two women and three men aged 18 to 49 years were included in the cohort. For each donor, CD4 naive and CD4 memory were each given three plates, CD8 naive was given two plates, and CD8 memory was given one plate. The study deeply sequenced blood TCR repertoires of about 5 healthy adults to estimate repertoire size and the extent of clonotype sharing between individuals. To increase sequencing depth and limit assay-specific biases, different laboratories used diverse techniques to prepare libraries and sequence TCR repertoires. Between about 0.94 and 10 billion PBMCs per donor were obtained by leukapheresis.

Taken from the germline V gene (reference sequence), the CDR1 and CDR2 loops are MNHEY and SMNVEV. The CDR3 holds 16 amino acids from the cysteine to the phenylalanine. The entry retains the CDR3 DNA only, 48 bases that are in frame from base 1. Here V drops 7 bases and J drops 7 bases, and the junction holds 16 bases not matched to any gene. Overall study results and their limits: The small number of donors limited the genetic and exposure-history diversity represented. Naive subsets generally had larger estimated clonotype richness than memory subsets. Clonotypes shared by all four sorted-subset donors showed higher generation probabilities than non-shared clonotypes. Based on pairwise subsampling, the degree of clonotype sharing among donors was expected to be affected by sequencing depth. Even with the large sequencing depth, rarefaction of the sorted-subset datasets indicated that sequencing was incomplete. Sampling was restricted to blood, and TCR repertoires in tissues likely differ from the TCR repertoires found in blood. Across a handful of donors, about 4.5% of naive CD4, 3% to 3.5% of naive CD8, approximately 2.5% of memory CD4, and approximately 0.4% of memory CD8 clonotypes were shared.

The sequence came from a man in his late teens or twenties in good health. Some clones in this sample may be carry-over from other donors' samples. Here the chain combines TRBV27 and TRBJ1-2; 9 junctional bases match TRBD1. The sequenced sample consisted of naive CD8+ T cells from PBMCs. Interpreted using the paper, the cell subset or site label stands for: CD45RA+CCR7+. CDR3 sequence: CASKTEFNRGPGGYTF. The sequenced DNA: TGTGCCAGCAAAACTGAATTCAACAGGGGGCCTGGTGGCTACACCTTC.